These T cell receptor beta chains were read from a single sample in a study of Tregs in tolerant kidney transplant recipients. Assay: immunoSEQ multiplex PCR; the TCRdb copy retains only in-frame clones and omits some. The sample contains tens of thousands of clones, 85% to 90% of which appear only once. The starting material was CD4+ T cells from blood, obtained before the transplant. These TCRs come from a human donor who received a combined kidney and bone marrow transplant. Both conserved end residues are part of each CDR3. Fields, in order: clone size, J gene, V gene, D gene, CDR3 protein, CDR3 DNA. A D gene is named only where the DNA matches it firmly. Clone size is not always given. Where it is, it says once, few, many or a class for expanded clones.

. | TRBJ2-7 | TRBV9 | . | CASSVSPGAKEQYF | TGTGCCAGCAGCGTTTCTCCGGGAGCAAAGGAGCAGTACTTC
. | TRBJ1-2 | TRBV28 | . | CASETDPSGYTF | TGTGCCAGCGAGACAGACCCCAGCGGCTACACCTTC
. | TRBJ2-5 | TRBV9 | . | CASSPGQQETQYF | TGTGCCAGCAGCCCCGGACAGCAAGAGACCCAGTACTTC
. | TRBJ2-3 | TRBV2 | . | CASSPRRGDTQYF | TGTGCCAGCAGTCCCCGTAGAGGAGATACGCAGTATTTT
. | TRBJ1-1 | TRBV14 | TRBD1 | CASSQQGDTEAFF | TGTGCCAGCAGCCAACAGGGGGACACTGAAGCTTTCTTT
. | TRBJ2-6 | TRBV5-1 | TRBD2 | CASSTTSGRSAGANVLTF | TGCGCCAGCAGCACGACTAGCGGGAGATCTGCCGGGGCCAACGTCCTGACTTTC
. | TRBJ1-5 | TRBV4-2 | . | CASSHDTYQPQHF | TGTGCCAGCAGCCACGACACCTATCAGCCCCAGCATTTT
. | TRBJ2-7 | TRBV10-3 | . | CAISPKGGAYEQYF | TGTGCCATCAGTCCCAAAGGGGGGGCGTACGAGCAGTACTTC
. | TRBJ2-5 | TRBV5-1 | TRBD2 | CASSSSGRSQETQYF | TGCGCCAGCAGTAGTAGCGGGAGAAGCCAAGAGACCCAGTACTTC
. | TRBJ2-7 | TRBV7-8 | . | CASSHDNPYEQYF | TGTGCCAGCAGCCACGACAACCCCTACGAGCAGTACTTC
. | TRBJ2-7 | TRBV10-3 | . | CAISTGYEQYF | TGTGCCATCAGTACAGGGTACGAGCAGTACTTC
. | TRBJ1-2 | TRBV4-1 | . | CASSQDKWAGVDYGYTF | TGCGCCAGCAGCCAAGATAAATGGGCAGGGGTGGACTATGGCTACACCTTC
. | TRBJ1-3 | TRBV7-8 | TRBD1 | CASSGNRGLSGNTIYF | TGTGCCAGCAGCGGAAACAGGGGTCTCTCTGGAAACACCATATATTTT
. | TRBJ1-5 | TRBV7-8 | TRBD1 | CASSPRDRGNANRNQPQHF | TGTGCCAGCAGCCCACGAGACAGGGGCAACGCTAATCGCAATCAGCCCCAGCATTTT
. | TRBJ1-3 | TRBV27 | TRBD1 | CASSLQGAVGNTIYF | TGTGCCAGCAGTTTACAGGGGGCAGTTGGAAACACCATATATTTT
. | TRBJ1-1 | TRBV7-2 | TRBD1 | CASSFSGTGMYNTEAFF | TGTGCCAGCAGTTTTTCCGGGACAGGGATGTATAACACTGAAGCTTTCTTT
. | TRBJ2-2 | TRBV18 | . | CASSPPSAGSVTGELFF | TGTGCCAGCTCACCTCCATCGGCGGGATCGGTTACCGGGGAGCTGTTTTTT
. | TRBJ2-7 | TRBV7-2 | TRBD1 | CASSWAGQGDEQYF | TGTGCCAGCAGCTGGGCGGGACAGGGAGACGAGCAGTACTTC
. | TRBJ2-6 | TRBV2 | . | CASSEGAGVTGANVLTF | TGTGCCAGCAGTGAAGGGGCAGGGGTTACGGGGGCCAACGTCCTGACTTTC
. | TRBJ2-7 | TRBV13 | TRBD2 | CASSFAGGGSYEQYF | TGTGCCAGCAGCTTCGCTGGGGGGGGTTCCTACGAGCAGTACTTC
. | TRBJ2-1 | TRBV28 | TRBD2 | CASRTGTSDYNEQFF | TGTGCCAGTCGAACCGGGACTAGCGATTACAATGAGCAGTTCTTC
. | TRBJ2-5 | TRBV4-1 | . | CASSQGRGKETQYF | TGCGCCAGCAGCCAAGGTCGGGGAAAAGAGACCCAGTACTTC
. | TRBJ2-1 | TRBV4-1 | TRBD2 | CASSQVDMGLASVNEQFF | TGCGCCAGCAGCCAAGTAGATATGGGACTAGCGTCGGTGAATGAGCAGTTCTTC
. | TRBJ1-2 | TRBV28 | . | CASSWNGGTASYGYTF | TGTGCCAGCAGTTGGAACGGGGGGACCGCTAGCTATGGCTACACCTTC
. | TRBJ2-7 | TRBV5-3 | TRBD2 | CARSRKRTSPYEQYF | TGTGCCAGAAGCCGAAAAAGGACTAGCCCCTACGAGCAGTACTTC
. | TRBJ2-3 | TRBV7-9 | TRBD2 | CASSYGLVPDTQYF | TGTGCCAGCAGCTACGGACTAGTCCCGGATACGCAGTATTTT
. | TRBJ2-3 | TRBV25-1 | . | CASSESGTPTDTQYF | TGTGCCAGCAGTGAATCGGGGACTCCCACCGATACGCAGTATTTT
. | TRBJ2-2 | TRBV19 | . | CASTERLYTGELFF | TGTGCCAGTACGGAGCGCCTTTATACCGGGGAGCTGTTTTTT
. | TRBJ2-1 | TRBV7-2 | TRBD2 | CASSLVRTSGEQFF | TGTGCCAGCAGCTTAGTAAGGACTAGCGGTGAGCAGTTCTTC
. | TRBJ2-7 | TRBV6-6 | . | CASTMGHNYEQYF | TGTGCCAGCACCATGGGACACAACTACGAGCAGTACTTC
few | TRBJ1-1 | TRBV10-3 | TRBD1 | CAIRGTDRNTEAFF | TGTGCCATCAGGGGGACAGACCGAAACACTGAAGCTTTCTTT
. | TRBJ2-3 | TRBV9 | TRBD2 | CASSVSSGSTDTQYF | TGTGCCAGCAGCGTTTCTAGCGGGAGCACAGATACGCAGTATTTT
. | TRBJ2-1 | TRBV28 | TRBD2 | CASKPGLNYNEQFF | TGTGCCAGCAAGCCGGGACTAAACTACAATGAGCAGTTCTTC
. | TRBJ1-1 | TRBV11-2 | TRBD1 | CASSFNSGGVTEAFF | TGTGCCAGCAGCTTCAACTCAGGGGGCGTCACTGAAGCTTTCTTT
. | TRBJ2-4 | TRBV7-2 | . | CASSPGQITKNIQYF | TGTGCCAGCAGCCCAGGACAGATAACCAAAAACATTCAGTACTTC
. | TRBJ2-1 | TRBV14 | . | CASSVGSGKHNEQFF | TGTGCCAGCTCCGTGGGCTCCGGGAAGCACAATGAGCAGTTCTTC
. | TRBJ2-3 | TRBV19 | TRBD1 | CASTRTGRTDTQYF | TGTGCCAGTACCAGGACAGGGAGAACAGATACGCAGTATTTT
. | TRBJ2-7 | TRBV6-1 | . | CASSDGGALSYEQYF | TGTGCCAGCAGTGATGGAGGGGCCCTCTCCTACGAGCAGTACTTC
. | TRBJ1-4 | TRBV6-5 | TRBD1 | CASSPGTGREKLFF | TGTGCCAGCAGTCCAGGGACAGGGAGGGAAAAACTGTTTTTT
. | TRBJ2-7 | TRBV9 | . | CASSNSLYRVPTYEQYF | TGTGCCAGCAGCAACAGCCTTTACAGGGTACCCACCTACGAGCAGTACTTC
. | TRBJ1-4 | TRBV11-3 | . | CASSPPWRVGLFF | TGTGCCAGCAGCCCACCTTGGAGGGTTGGACTGTTTTTT
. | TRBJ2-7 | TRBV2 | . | CASSDDRVYEQYF | TGTGCCAGCAGTGATGACAGAGTCTACGAGCAGTACTTC
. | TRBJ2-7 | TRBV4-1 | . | CASSQDGEIQYF | TGCGCCAGCAGCCAAGATGGGGAGATCCAGTACTTC